Presented here are 30 T cell receptor beta chains from one specimen sequenced in a study of blood T cell repertoires in COVID-19. The table came from immunoSEQ multiplex PCR; TCRdb's copy has only in-frame clones and leaves some out. The sample contains approximately 190,000 clones, around 84% of which appear only once. Sequencing was done on a sample of peripheral blood. The receptors come from a human donor in a cohort sampled during active COVID-19.

The V call is TRBV7-9, the J call TRBJ2-7; D ambiguous. Germline CDR1 reads SEHNR; CDR2 reads FQNEAQ (reference sequence). The CDR3 extends over 12 amino acids. The ends were cut back, 2 bases at V and 6 bases at J, with 8 bases in the middle. CDR3 region: CASSLLFGEQYF. Written as DNA, the CDR3 is TGTGCCAGCAGCTTACTCTTCGGCGAGCAGTACTTC.

The chain joins TRBV19 to TRBJ2-3; TRBD1 matches at 11 bases. Germline assignment: CDR1 LNHDA and CDR2 SQIVND (reference sequence). J lost 2 bases, V lost 8 bases, and 18 bases had no gene match. This CDR3 region has 19 residues. This CDR3 reads CASQDRGRSSGANTDTQYF. Here the CDR3 DNA reads TGTGCCAGTCAGGACAGGGGGCGATCTAGCGGGGCGAACACAGATACGCAGTATTTT.

J is TRBJ2-6 and V is TRBV7-9; D not resolved. CDR3 length: 14 residues. The V and J ends lost 6 bases and 0 bases respectively, with 6 bases between them. The germline V gene has CDR1 SEHNR and CDR2 FQNEAQ (reference sequence). CDR3 loop: CASRYSSGANVLTF. The CDR3, as DNA: TGTGCCAGCAGATACAGCTCTGGGGCCAACGTCCTGACTTTC.

V is TRBV10-2 and J is TRBJ2-7, with TRBD1 matching 10 bases. This CDR3 is 14 amino acids long. The V gene's germline CDR1 is WSHSY and CDR2 SAAADI. Losses at the gene ends were 0 bases for V and 6 bases for J; bases not matched to a gene: 2. Here the CDR3 DNA reads TGCGCCAGCAGTGAGTCGACAGGGGGCGTCGAGCAGTACGTC. Residues: CASSESTGGVEQYV.

V is TRBV28 and J is TRBJ2-2; no clear D. Germline-derived CDR1 and CDR2 are MDHEN and SYDVKM. The CDR3 totals 17 residues. V lost 3 bases and J 6 bases, leaving 20 bases between the germline ends. For the CDR3, the DNA is TGTGCCAGCAGTTTGAACCTCGCGACACTTTTGTCCGGGGAGCTGTTTTTT. Residues: CASSLNLATLLSGELFF.

CDR3 residues: CASSISPGGNYGYTF. CDR3 DNA sequence: TGTGCCAGTAGTATTTCTCCCGGGGGGAACTATGGCTACACCTTC. The chain has TRBV19 and TRBJ1-2, with D perhaps TRBD1 (5 bases). Trimming cost V 3 bases and J 2 bases, with 13 bases left between them. The CDR3 is 15 amino acids. CDR1 LNHDA and CDR2 SQIVND come from the germline V gene (reference sequence).

The rearrangement links TRBV6-6 to TRBJ1-1, with D uncertain. CDR1 and CDR2 from the germline V gene are MNHNY and SVGAGI (reference sequence). The ends were cut back, 7 bases at V and 11 bases at J, with 17 bases in the middle. The CDR3 consists of 12 residues. As DNA, the CDR3 is TGTGCCAGCATCACCACCTCGGTGAAGGCTTTCTTT. Its protein product is CASITTSVKAFF.

The sample holds one count of this clone. This chain connects TRBV12-3 or TRBV12-4 to TRBJ1-1; no reliable D call. V lost 5 bases to trimming and J lost 6 bases, with 13 bases between them. The CDR3 runs 13 residues. CDR3: CASSPEGGAEAFF. The CDR3 nucleotides read TGTGCCAGCAGTCCTGAGGGTGGGGCTGAAGCTTTCTTT.

The genes are TRBV10-3 and TRBJ1-1, with 11 bases lining up with TRBD1. Germline V CDR1 and CDR2: ENHRY, SYGVKD. The CDR3 is 15 amino acids. Losses at the gene ends were 3 bases for V and 11 bases for J; bases not matched to a gene: 11. The CDR3 is CAISDFLDRGRMAFF. The CDR3 nucleotides read TGTGCCATCAGTGATTTCCTGGACAGGGGGCGAATGGCTTTCTTT.

The chain carries TRBV18 and TRBJ1-2, with 8 bases aligning to TRBD1. V lost 2 bases, J lost 7 bases, and 3 bases stayed unmatched. CDR1 and CDR2 from the germline V gene are KGHSH and LQKENI. The CDR3 is made up of 13 amino acids. CDR3 coding DNA: TGTGCCAGCTCACCAGCAGGGACAGGTGGCTACACCTTC. As protein: CASSPAGTGGYTF.

The J gene is TRBJ2-5, the V gene TRBV28; 12 nucleotides match TRBD2. CDR1 MDHEN and CDR2 SYDVKM come from the germline V gene. This CDR3 comprises 13 residues. V shed 10 bases, J shed 9 bases, and the junction held 9 bases outside the gene matches. The CDR3 reads CAIGLAGPLAQYF. The CDR3 DNA reads TGTGCCATCGGACTAGCGGGACCGCTGGCCCAGTACTTC.

This clone was counted only a few times. The chain uses TRBV7-9 and TRBJ1-1; D remains ambiguous. Looked up from germline, CDR1 is SEHNR and CDR2 is FQNEAQ (reference sequence). Between the trimmed V and J ends, which lost 1 base and 4 bases, there was a span of 16 bases. The CDR3 loop spans 16 amino acids. The CDR3 region has the DNA TGTGCCAGCAGCTTAGGGACTCGAGGAGGGCGCACTGAAGCTTTCTTT. The encoded protein is CASSLGTRGGRTEAFF.

The rearrangement links TRBV19 to TRBJ1-5; D uncertain. V shed 6 bases and J shed 7 bases, with 10 bases lying between them. The germline CDR1 and CDR2 sequences are LNHDA and SQIVND (reference sequence). The CDR3 is made up of 12 amino acids. The CDR3 spells CASRSQSQPQHF. CDR3 DNA sequence: TGTGCCAGTAGATCACAATCACAGCCCCAGCATTTT.

In nucleotides, the CDR3 is TGTGCCAGCAGTTCGGGACAGAGCTATGGCTACACCTTC. Residues: CASSSGQSYGYTF. V and J are TRBV27 and TRBJ1-2, with 7 bases fitting TRBD1. The CDR3 totals 13 residues. The V gene's germline CDR1 is MNHEY and CDR2 SMNVEV (reference sequence). V lost 4 bases to trimming and J lost 4 bases; unmatched junction nucleotides: 3.

V usage is TRBV7-2 and J usage is TRBJ2-5; 8 bases are a match to TRBD1. V was clipped by 4 bases and J by 6 bases; unmatched bases: 7. This CDR3 region has 14 residues. Germline CDR1 reads SGHTA; CDR2 reads FQGNSA. CDR3 sequence: CASSSTGARKTQYF. In DNA, the CDR3 is TGTGCCAGCAGCTCGACAGGGGCGAGGAAGACCCAGTACTTC.

This chain joins TRBV27 and TRBJ2-1; 11 bases align to TRBD2. The length of the CDR3 is 13 residues. V lost 7 bases and J lost 8; bases outside the gene matches: 4. Germline V gene data show CDR1 as MNHEY and CDR2 as SMNVEV (reference sequence). The CDR3 loop reads CASKLAGVDEQFF. CDR3 nucleotides: TGTGCCAGCAAACTAGCGGGAGTCGATGAGCAGTTCTTC.

V is TRBV19 and J is TRBJ2-5; weak D call: TRBD2 (6 bases). CDR1 LNHDA and CDR2 SQIVND come from the germline V gene (reference sequence). Trimming shortened V by 3 bases and J by 5 bases, and 10 bases separated the two germline ends. The CDR3 runs 13 residues. The CDR3 spells CASSIGGWETQYF. CDR3 in DNA: TGTGCCAGTAGTATTGGAGGGTGGGAGACCCAGTACTTC.

CDR3 region: CASSPPGTGGTYEQYF. CDR3 in DNA: TGTGCCAGCAGTCCTCCTGGGACAGGTGGCACCTACGAGCAGTACTTC. V usage is TRBV28 and J usage is TRBJ2-7; 8 bases match TRBD1. V shed 5 bases and J 2 bases; nucleotides not matched to a gene: 11. The length of the CDR3 is 16 residues. Looked up from germline, CDR1 is MDHEN and CDR2 is SYDVKM.

The chain couples TRBV7-2 to TRBJ1-3; D unresolved. V lost 5 bases and J lost 4, with 9 bases in between. This CDR3 region has 13 residues. Germline loops: CDR1 SGHTA, CDR2 FQGNSA. Here the CDR3 reads CASSALVGNTIYF. The CDR3 DNA is TGTGCCAGCAGCGCATTAGTGGGAAACACCATATATTTT.

The chain uses TRBV10-3 and TRBJ2-5; D remains ambiguous. The CDR3 extends over 14 amino acids. V dropped 0 bases and J dropped 3 bases, with 8 bases sitting between them. The germline V gene has CDR1 ENHRY and CDR2 SYGVKD. CDR3 coding DNA: TGTGCCATCAGTGAGTCGAAACAGAAAGAGACCCAGTACTTC. Encoded protein: CAISESKQKETQYF.

The V call is TRBV6-5, the J call TRBJ1-5; D is perhaps TRBD1 (5 bases). The CDR3 spans 15 residues. Germline values: CDR1 MNHEY, CDR2 SVGAGI. The germline V and J ends were trimmed by 0 bases and 6 bases, with 12 bases remaining between them. The CDR3 DNA is TGTGCCAGCAGTTACTCGGGTCAGGGAGGTCAGCCCCAGCATTTT. Translating it yields CASSYSGQGGQPQHF.

The rearrangement joins TRBV14 to TRBJ1-2; D remains ambiguous. Germline CDR1 and CDR2: SGHDN and FVKESK. CDR3 length equals 17 residues. The V end lost 1 base, the J end lost 1 base, and 16 bases lay between the germline ends. This CDR3 is CASSQVGRTDFNYGYTF. The CDR3 coding sequence is TGTGCCAGCAGCCAAGTAGGCCGGACGGACTTTAACTATGGCTACACCTTC.

The V call is TRBV10-3, the J call TRBJ2-7; possible D gene TRBD1, 5 bases. Trimming cost V 9 bases and J 0 bases, with 12 bases left between them. Germline V gene lookup returns CDR1 ENHRY and CDR2 SYGVKD. The CDR3 covers 13 residues. CDR3: CAIGAVPSYEQYF. The CDR3 nucleotides read TGTGCCATAGGGGCAGTCCCCTCCTACGAGCAGTACTTC.

V is TRBV18 and J is TRBJ2-7; 7 bases match TRBD2. Unmatched junction bases numbered 8, after V lost 3 bases and J lost 0 bases. The germline V gene has CDR1 KGHSH and CDR2 LQKENI. The CDR3 runs 16 residues. This CDR3 reads CASSPGYLADSYEQYF. CDR3 nucleotide sequence: TGTGCCAGCTCACCTGGGTATCTAGCGGACTCCTACGAGCAGTACTTC.

The V and J genes are TRBV11-1 and TRBJ2-3, with a tentative D call TRBD2 (5 bases). Trimming left V 3 bases short and J 0 bases short, with 13 bases between. Germline loops: CDR1 SGHAT, CDR2 FQDESV (reference sequence). CDR3 size: 16 residues. In DNA, the CDR3 is TGTGCCAGCAGCTTTGGCGGGCCCACTAGCACAGATACGCAGTATTTT. It is translated as CASSFGGPTSTDTQYF.

V and J are TRBV10-3 and TRBJ2-7, with TRBD2 identical over 7 bases. The junction had 10 bases not matched to a gene; V was cut back by 4 bases and J by 7 bases. The CDR3 is 14 amino acids. The germline V gene has CDR1 ENHRY and CDR2 SYGVKD. CDR3 protein: CAISVGRGSGEQYF. The CDR3 DNA reads as TGTGCCATCAGTGTGGGGAGGGGCTCGGGGGAGCAGTACTTC.

The CDR3 protein is CASSEFSRAYTEAFF. The CDR3 DNA is TGCGCCAGCAGTGAATTTTCCCGAGCTTACACTGAAGCTTTCTTT. The rearrangement links TRBV10-2 to TRBJ1-1; no definite D call. The length of the CDR3 is 15 residues. Between the trimmed V and J ends, which lost 3 bases and 3 bases, there was a span of 14 bases. Germline CDR1 is WSHSY and CDR2 is SAAADI.

The chain has TRBV5-1 and TRBJ2-7; D is perhaps TRBD1 (8 bases). Per germline, CDR1 SGHRS and CDR2 YFSETQ. The CDR3 length is 13 residues. Trimming took off 4 bases at V and 6 bases at J, with 14 bases between the two ends. The DNA of the CDR3 is TGCGCCAGCAGCAGCGGGACAGGCTCCGAGCAGTACGTC. It is translated as CASSSGTGSEQYV.

The rearrangement uses TRBV30 and TRBJ2-7; possible D gene TRBD2, 5 bases. The CDR3 is 13 residues long. The germline CDR1 and CDR2 sequences are GTSNPN and SVGIG (reference sequence). V gave up 2 bases and J gave up 3 bases, with 11 bases separating them. CDR3 nucleotide sequence: TGTGCCTGGAGTTCAGCGGCAGTCTACGAGCAGTACTTC. Encoded protein: CAWSSAAVYEQYF.

The V and J genes are TRBV12-5 and TRBJ1-4; D is undetermined. The V gene lost 1 base and the J gene lost 7 bases, with 7 bases spanning the gap. CDR1 is LGHNT, CDR2 FRNRAP, per germline. The length of the CDR3 is 13 residues. The CDR3 here is CASGLDSREKLFF. DNA for the CDR3: TGTGCTAGTGGTTTGGACTCTCGTGAAAAACTGTTTTTT.